A selection of T cell receptor beta chains follows, all from one sample in a study of blood T cell repertoires in COVID-19. The repertoire was sequenced with immunoSEQ multiplex PCR; TCRdb's copy has only in-frame clones and lacks some. The sample contains some 400,000 clones, around 92% of which appear only once. The specimen was PBMCs or T cells enriched from blood (not recorded which). The receptors stem from a woman in her 30s who had recovered from COVID-19. Each CDR3 is given with its conserved first and last residue. The D gene is left open where the match is weak. Only some rows state a clone size, as once, few, many or a class for expanded clones.

J | D | V | size | CDR3 | DNA
TRBJ2-1 | TRBD1 | TRBV19 | NA | CASMVDRGLYNEQFF | TGTGCCAGTATGGTGGACAGGGGACTATACAATGAGCAGTTCTTC
TRBJ1-5 | NA | TRBV19 | NA | CASSISGYNQPQHF | TGTGCCAGTAGTATCAGCGGGTATAATCAGCCCCAGCATTTT
TRBJ2-7 | TRBD1 | TRBV18 | NA | CASSGDREGYEQYF | TGTGCCAGCTCTGGGGACAGGGAGGGCTACGAGCAGTACTTC
TRBJ2-5 | TRBD2 | TRBV14 | NA | CASSQELAARASQYF | TGTGCCAGCAGCCAAGAACTAGCGGCCAGAGCATCCCAGTACTTC
TRBJ2-5 | TRBD2 | TRBV24-1 | NA | CATSPPVTSGLRQETQYF | TGTGCCACCAGTCCCCCGGTCACTAGCGGGCTAAGACAAGAGACCCAGTACTTC
TRBJ1-2 | NA | TRBV30 | NA | CALQGLRFNYGYTF | TGTGCCTTACAGGGTTTACGATTTAACTATGGCTACACCTTC
TRBJ2-7 | TRBD1 | TRBV3-1/TRBV3-2 | NA | CASSQGTVSYEQYF | TGTGCCAGCAGCCAGGGGACAGTCTCCTACGAGCAGTACTTC
TRBJ1-5 | TRBD1 | TRBV4-1 | NA | CASSQRTGQGIISNQPQHF | TGCGCCAGCAGCCAACGTACGGGACAGGGGATCATTAGCAATCAGCCCCAGCATTTT
TRBJ2-2 | TRBD2 | TRBV7-9 | NA | CASPGTSGRVETGELFF | TGTGCCAGCCCAGGGACTAGCGGGAGAGTCGAGACCGGGGAGCTGTTTTTT
TRBJ1-2 | NA | TRBV2 | NA | CASDNTGSNYGYTF | TGTGCCAGTGATAATACAGGTTCCAACTATGGCTACACCTTC
TRBJ1-3 | NA | TRBV5-1 | NA | CASSPPGDGNTIYF | TGCGCCAGCAGCCCGCCAGGGGACGGAAACACCATATATTTT
TRBJ1-4 | TRBD1 | TRBV4-2 | NA | CASSRTGVDEKLFF | TGTGCCAGCAGCCGGACAGGGGTTGATGAAAAACTGTTTTTT
TRBJ1-1 | NA | TRBV19 | once | CASLQVPNTEAFF | TGTGCCAGCCTACAGGTCCCGAACACTGAAGCTTTCTTT
TRBJ2-1 | TRBD1 | TRBV28 | NA | CASSLFGTGILNEQFF | TGTGCCAGCAGTTTATTCGGGACAGGGATACTCAATGAGCAGTTCTTC
TRBJ1-5 | NA | TRBV28 | NA | CASSFPWGDSYNQPQHF | TGTGCCAGCAGTTTCCCCTGGGGTGACAGTTACAATCAGCCCCAGCATTTT
TRBJ1-3 | NA | TRBV12-5 | NA | CASGHLGGNTIYF | TGTGCTAGTGGTCATCTAGGTGGAAACACCATATATTTT
TRBJ2-1 | NA | TRBV13 | NA | CASSLGGAEQFF | TGTGCCAGCAGCTTAGGGGGGGCTGAGCAGTTCTTC
TRBJ2-7 | NA | TRBV10-3 | NA | CAISFQYEQYF | TGTGCCATCAGTTTCCAATACGAGCAGTACTTC
TRBJ2-7 | TRBD1 | TRBV19 | once | CASSPGQGAYEQYF | TGTGCCAGTAGCCCGGGACAGGGGGCCTACGAGCAGTACTTC
TRBJ2-4 | NA | TRBV4-1 | NA | CASSQGHGGPAKNIQYF | TGCGCCAGCAGCCAAGGGCACGGGGGGCCTGCCAAAAACATTCAGTACTTC
TRBJ2-7 | NA | TRBV9 | NA | CASSLRDSYEQYF | TGTGCCAGCAGCCTACGAGACAGCTACGAGCAGTACTTC
TRBJ2-1 | TRBD1 | TRBV11-2 | NA | CASSGDRWNNEQFF | TGTGCCAGCAGCGGGGACAGGTGGAACAATGAGCAGTTCTTC
TRBJ1-1 | TRBD1 | TRBV4-1 | NA | CASSHQTGMNTEAFF | TGCGCCAGCAGCCACCAGACAGGGATGAACACTGAAGCTTTCTTT
TRBJ2-7 | NA | TRBV6-5 | NA | CASSYYKRGTYEQYF | TGTGCCAGCAGTTACTATAAAAGGGGAACCTACGAGCAGTACTTC
TRBJ1-1 | NA | TRBV28 | NA | CASSWRRTEAFF | TGTGCCAGCAGTTGGAGGAGGACTGAAGCTTTCTTT
TRBJ2-7 | NA | TRBV3-1/TRBV3-2 | NA | CASSQAPASTDEQYF | TGTGCCAGCAGCCAAGCGCCAGCATCCACAGACGAGCAGTACTTC
TRBJ2-1 | NA | TRBV9 | NA | CASTGDARLREQFF | TGTGCCAGCACAGGTGACGCGCGTTTACGGGAGCAGTTCTTC
TRBJ1-3 | NA | TRBV5-6 | NA | CASSLSFSGNTIYF | TGTGCCAGCAGCTTAAGCTTCTCTGGAAACACCATATATTTT
TRBJ2-2 | TRBD2 | TRBV5-1 | NA | CASSSTGTSGSGELFF | TGCGCCAGCAGCAGCACGGGGACTAGCGGGTCCGGGGAGCTGTTTTTT
TRBJ1-1 | TRBD1 | TRBV5-8 | once | CASSLRDRGMNTEAFF | TGTGCCAGCAGCTTGAGGGACAGGGGAATGAACACTGAAGCTTTCTTT
TRBJ2-5 | TRBD1 | TRBV7-6 | NA | CASSTPPGGAGQETQYF | TGTGCCAGCAGCACCCCCCCAGGGGGCGCCGGCCAAGAGACCCAGTACTTC
TRBJ1-1 | NA | TRBV15 | NA | CATSRAPNTEAFF | TGTGCCACCAGCAGAGCTCCGAACACTGAAGCTTTCTTT
TRBJ2-5 | NA | TRBV6-2/TRBV6-3 | NA | CASSPWGGPTPKETQYF | TGTGCCAGCAGCCCCTGGGGGGGGCCCACCCCCAAAGAGACCCAGTACTTC